This T cell receptor (beta chain) was recorded in a study of blood T cell repertoires in COVID-19. About the study: Sites across the United States, Italy and Spain contributed samples from acute and convalescent COVID-19. In each case, the material was cDNA or gDNA derived from T cells, B-cell-depleted T cells, or PBMCs.

V was pared by 0 bases and J by 6 bases, with 6 bases between. The germline CDR1 and CDR2 sequences are ENHRY and SYGVKD. The CDR3 consists of 13 residues. Original processing notes: Cell counts per sample came from amplifying reference gene primers. Profiling relied on immunoSEQ multiplex PCR, and the TCRdb table lists in-frame clones only, not all of them. The V and J calls and clone size come from that table; D and trimming were worked out from the DNA. The sample records roughly 15,000 clones, around nine tenths being singletons. This clone was counted once. This receptor was taken from a man in his sixties with active COVID-19. The rearrangement uses TRBV10-3 and TRBJ1-3; D gene ambiguous. Sequenced sample: peripheral blood. The CDR3 spells CAISESRENTIYF. CDR3 bases: TGTGCCATCAGTGAGTCGAGGGAAAACACCATATATTTT.